This entry concerns a single T cell receptor beta chain. The data originate from a study of blood T cell repertoires in COVID-19. At the level of the study: COVID-19 samples, acute and convalescent, were from the United States, Italy and Spain. T cells, B-cell-depleted T cells, or PBMCs provided the cDNA or gDNA that served as material.

Per the study methods: Reference gene primer amplification gave estimated nucleated cell counts. Generated by immunoSEQ multiplex PCR, the TCRdb table keeps only in-frame clones and is missing some. V, J and clone size are taken as reported in that table, and D and trimming were inferred from the DNA itself. The table includes roughly 200,000 clones, over 75% detected once. The material sequenced was peripheral blood. The receptor's source is a man between 65 and 85 years old with active or convalescent COVID-19.

The CDR3 DNA reads as TGTGCCTGGAGACCGGGGGGGGGTGTGGACTATGGCTACACCTTC. It codes for CAWRPGGGVDYGYTF. The rearrangement joins TRBV30 to TRBJ1-2; a weak D match, TRBD1 (5 bases). The length of the CDR3 is 15 residues. CDR1 is GTSNPN and CDR2 is SVGIG in the germline V gene (reference sequence). The V end lost 3 bases, the J end lost 3 bases, and 17 bases lay between the germline ends.